This TCR beta chain originates from a study of beta chain features in type 1 diabetes. Overall study findings and caveats: Patients with type 1 diabetes showed fewer VDJ junction insertions and more deletions. Patients and controls would share equally any PCR tilt toward shorter templates. Relative to healthy donors, patients appeared to have naive, central memory and Treg TCRB repertoires that were more similar.

As to this clone: As yet, its antigen is unknown.

Unmatched junction bases numbered 6, after V lost 7 bases and J lost 2 bases. The CDR3 extends over 15 amino acids. Germline V gene sequence: CDR1 MNHNS, CDR2 SASEGT. Expressed TCRB transcripts got sequenced, as all isolated RNA was reverse transcribed. Clones were sequenced by immunoSEQ multiplex PCR, and TCRdb holds only the in-frame ones, with some missing. The table lists around 350,000 clones, around 12% of them singletons. CD4+ cells of the naive, central memory, regulatory and stem cell-like memory types were sorted via CD45RO/CCR7/CD25/CD127/CD95/CD27. Sequenced material: naive CD4+ T cells from blood. The chain recombines TRBV6-1 with TRBJ1-5, with 9 bases aligning to TRBD1. The receptor was derived from a man between 18 and 29 years old in good health. CDR3 coding DNA: TGTGCCAGCAACCCACAGGGGGCTGGCAATCAGCCCCAGCATTTT. Translating gives CASNPQGAGNQPQHF.